The clone carrying this T cell receptor beta chain has more than one count but fewer than ten. What it binds is not known. Other nucleotide sequences in the sample specify the same CDR3. Expressed TCRB transcripts were sequenced because the isolated RNA had all been reverse transcribed beforehand. Sequencing of naive, central memory and regulatory T cell samples gave an average of roughly 4 million reads. The repertoire was sequenced with immunoSEQ multiplex PCR; TCRdb's copy has only in-frame clones and lacks some. The table records 300,000 to 450,000 clones, around 13% of them present only once. This sample was taken from a study of beta chain features in type 1 diabetes. Germline assignment: CDR1 SGHTA and CDR2 FQGNSA. The CDR3 loop spans 16 amino acids. V lost 1 base to trimming and J lost 2 bases; unmatched junction nucleotides: 2. Points from the study as a whole: Compared with healthy donors, patients appeared to share more similar naive, central memory and regulatory TCRB repertoires. cDNA-based reads could over-represent cells with high TCR expression.

Researchers reported sorting CD4+ naive, central memory, regulatory and stem cell-like memory cells via CD45RO/CCR7/CD25/CD127/CD95/CD27. This receptor was taken from a man aged 18 to 29 in good health. Sequencing input: naive CD4+ T cells from blood. V usage is TRBV7-2 and J usage is TRBJ2-2, with 9 bases identical to TRBD2. In nucleotides, the CDR3 is TGTGCCAGCAGCTTAGGCGGGGGGGCTAACACCGGGGAGCTGTTTTTT. It encodes CASSLGGGANTGELFF.